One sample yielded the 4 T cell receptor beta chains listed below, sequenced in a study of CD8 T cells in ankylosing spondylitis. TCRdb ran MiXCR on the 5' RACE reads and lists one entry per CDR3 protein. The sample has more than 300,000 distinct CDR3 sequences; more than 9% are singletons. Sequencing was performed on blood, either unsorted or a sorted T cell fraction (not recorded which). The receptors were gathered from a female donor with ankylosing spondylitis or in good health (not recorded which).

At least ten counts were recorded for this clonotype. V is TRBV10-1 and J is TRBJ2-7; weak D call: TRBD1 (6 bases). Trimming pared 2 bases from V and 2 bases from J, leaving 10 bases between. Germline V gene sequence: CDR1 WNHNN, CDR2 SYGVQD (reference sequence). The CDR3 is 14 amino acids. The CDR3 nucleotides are TGCGCCAGCAGTGAGCCAGGGGACGCCTACGAGCAGTACTTC. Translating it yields CASSEPGDAYEQYF.

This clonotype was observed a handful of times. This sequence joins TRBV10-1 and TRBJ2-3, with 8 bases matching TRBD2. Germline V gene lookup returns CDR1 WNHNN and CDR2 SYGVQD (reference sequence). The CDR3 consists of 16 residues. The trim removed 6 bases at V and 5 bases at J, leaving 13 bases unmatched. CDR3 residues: CASRMNSGGPGDTQYF. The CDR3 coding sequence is TGCGCCAGCAGGATGAACAGCGGGGGTCCGGGAGATACGCAGTATTTT.

CDR3 in amino acids: CASSPRQAGQETQYF. DNA of the CDR3: TGTGCCAGCAGCCCGAGGCAGGCAGGTCAAGAGACCCAGTACTTC. This sequence joins TRBV7-9 and TRBJ2-5; no clear D. V lost 5 bases and J lost 2, with 15 bases in between. This CDR3 has 15 amino acids. CDR1 is SEHNR and CDR2 is FQNEAQ in the germline V gene (reference sequence).

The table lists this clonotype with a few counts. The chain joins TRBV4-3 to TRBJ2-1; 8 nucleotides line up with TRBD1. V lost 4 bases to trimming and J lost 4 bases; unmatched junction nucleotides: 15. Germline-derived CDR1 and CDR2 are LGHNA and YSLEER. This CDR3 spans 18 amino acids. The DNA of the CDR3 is TGCGCCAGCAGCCCCCGGGACAGGACCGTTAAAGTTTACAATGAGCAGTTCTTC. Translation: CASSPRDRTVKVYNEQFF.